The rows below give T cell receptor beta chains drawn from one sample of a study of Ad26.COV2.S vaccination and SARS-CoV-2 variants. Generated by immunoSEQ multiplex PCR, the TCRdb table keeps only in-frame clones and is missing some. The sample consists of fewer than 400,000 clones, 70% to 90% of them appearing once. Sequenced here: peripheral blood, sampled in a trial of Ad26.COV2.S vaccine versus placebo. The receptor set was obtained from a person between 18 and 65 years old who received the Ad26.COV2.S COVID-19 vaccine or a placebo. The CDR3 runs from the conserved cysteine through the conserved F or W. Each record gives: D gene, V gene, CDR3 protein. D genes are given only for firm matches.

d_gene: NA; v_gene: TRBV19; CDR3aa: CASSTVEGPYGYTF
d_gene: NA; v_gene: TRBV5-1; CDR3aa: CASSLEPGANYGYTF
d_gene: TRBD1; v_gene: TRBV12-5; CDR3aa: CASGLVRDRGLINEQFF
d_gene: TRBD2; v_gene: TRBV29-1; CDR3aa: CSVRRSSGRAEAQYF
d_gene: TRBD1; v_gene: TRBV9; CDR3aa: CASSEGTGSNEKLFF
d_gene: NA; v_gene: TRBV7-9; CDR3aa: CASSSDRGSTQDYGYTF
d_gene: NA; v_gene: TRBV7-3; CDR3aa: CASSLRGYNSPLYF
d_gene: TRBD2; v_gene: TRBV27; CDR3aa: CASSLRTSGYRQFF
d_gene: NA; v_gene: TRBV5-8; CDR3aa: CASSLRDNRRETQYF
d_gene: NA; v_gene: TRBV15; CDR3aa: CATMRGDSNQPQHF
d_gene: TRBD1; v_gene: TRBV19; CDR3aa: CASRPQGWYGYTF
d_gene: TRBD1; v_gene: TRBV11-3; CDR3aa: CASSLGTGRNYEQYF
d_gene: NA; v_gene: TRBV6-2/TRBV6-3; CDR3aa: CASSYFSEGYEQYF
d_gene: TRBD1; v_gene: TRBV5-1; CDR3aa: CASSLTYPGGSYEQYF
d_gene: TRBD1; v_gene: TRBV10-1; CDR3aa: CASSEGQGSGNTIYF
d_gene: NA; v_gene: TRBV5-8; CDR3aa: CASSTEQANTEAFF
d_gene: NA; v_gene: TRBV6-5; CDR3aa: CASSWSPLANEQFF
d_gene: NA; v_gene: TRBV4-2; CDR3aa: CASSQVGDQETQYF
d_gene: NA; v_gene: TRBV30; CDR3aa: CAWSPLETQYF
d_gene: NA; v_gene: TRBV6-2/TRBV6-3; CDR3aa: CASSYGQGSNQPQHF
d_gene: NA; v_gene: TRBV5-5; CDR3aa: CASSPDLVYSYEQYF
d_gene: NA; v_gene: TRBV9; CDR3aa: CASSVASGGSGELFF
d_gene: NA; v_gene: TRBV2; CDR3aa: CASSEAGQNTEAFF
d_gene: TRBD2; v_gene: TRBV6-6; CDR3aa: CASMAGGLETQYF
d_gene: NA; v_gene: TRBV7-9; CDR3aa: CASRGSYNSPLHF
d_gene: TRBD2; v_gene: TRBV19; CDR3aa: CASSIGTSGAGETQYF
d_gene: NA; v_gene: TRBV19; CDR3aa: CASSIHIGGSEAFF
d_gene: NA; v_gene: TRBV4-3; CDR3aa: CASSQDPGIERNTEAFF
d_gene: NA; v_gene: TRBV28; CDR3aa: CASSFDRPGQPQHF
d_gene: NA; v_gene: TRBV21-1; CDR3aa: CASSNRRGQGYGYTF
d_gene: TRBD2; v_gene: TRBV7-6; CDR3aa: CASSEGLAGPGELFF
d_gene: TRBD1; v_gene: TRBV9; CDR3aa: CASSRTGPNSPLHF
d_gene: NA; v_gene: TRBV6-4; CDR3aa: CASSDLRGGISGNTIYF
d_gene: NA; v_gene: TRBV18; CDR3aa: CASSPQTDGETQYF
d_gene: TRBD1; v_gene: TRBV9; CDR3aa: CASSVAGTGRTEAFF
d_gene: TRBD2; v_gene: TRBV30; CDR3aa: CAWKAGGGNEQFF
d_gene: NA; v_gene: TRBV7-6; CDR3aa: CASSPPTTGTYNEQFF
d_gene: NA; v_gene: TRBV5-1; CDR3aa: CASSSLRGPYEQYF
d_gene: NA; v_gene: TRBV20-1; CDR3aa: CSALSGHGYTF
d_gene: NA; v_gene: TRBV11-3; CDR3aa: CASTPGGNTQYF
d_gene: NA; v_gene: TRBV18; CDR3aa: CASSQQTGTLNYGYTF
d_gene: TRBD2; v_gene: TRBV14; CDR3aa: CASSQGALAGRETQYF
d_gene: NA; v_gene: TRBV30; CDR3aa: CAWTAMGLEQYF
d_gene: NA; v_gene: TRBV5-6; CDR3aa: CASSLGWGREGYTF
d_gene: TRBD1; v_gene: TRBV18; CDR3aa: CASSIQGAPDYGYTF